This paragraph covers one T cell receptor (beta chain) sequence. The germline CDR1 and CDR2 sequences are SGHTA and FQGTGA. The junction had 5 bases not matched to a gene; V was cut back by 5 bases and J by 0 bases. The CDR3 is 15 residues long. As originally analysed: Amplification of reference gene primers was used by the study to estimate nucleated cell counts. Some clones are missing from TCRdb's copy, which holds only in-frame ones; the method was immunoSEQ multiplex PCR. V and J calls and clone size come straight from that table; D and trimming were deduced from the DNA. The data contain tens of thousands of clones, roughly 78% of them singletons. The entry originates in a study of blood T cell repertoires in COVID-19. Across the study: From the United States, Italy and Spain came samples of acute and convalescent COVID-19. PBMCs, B-cell-depleted T cells, or T cells provided the cDNA or gDNA that made up the material.

Material: peripheral blood. The chain combines TRBV7-3 with TRBJ2-7; 9 bases fit TRBD2. The receptor was isolated from a man aged 60 to 69 with active or convalescent COVID-19. CDR3 sequence: CASSPAGGASYEQYF. CDR3 nucleotide sequence: TGTGCCAGCAGCCCAGCGGGGGGCGCCTCCTACGAGCAGTACTTC. Together with reference TRBV7-3 and TRBJ2-7, the CDR3 gives the full variable domain: GAGVSQTPSNKVTEKGKYVELRCDPISGHTALYWYRQSLGQGPEFLIYFQGTGAADDSGLPNDRFFAVRPEGSVSTLKIQRTERGDSAVYLCASSPAGGASYEQYFGPGTRLTVT.